The 32 T cell receptor beta chains below come from one sample, sequenced in a study of T cell repertoires in cytomegalovirus infection. These TCRs' antigens remain unknown. TCRdb processed the reads anew with MiXCR; each CDR3 protein has one entry. The profile covers roughly 700,000 distinct CDR3 sequences, with around 35% appearing a single time and roughly 18% taken by the ten largest. The input for sequencing was cultured PBMCs, taken from culture after CMV antigen stimulation. All receptors come from a human donor in good health (CMV status not recorded). Some clones in this sample may be carry-over from other donors' samples.

V and J are TRBV30 and TRBJ1-2; unclear D gene. Germline V gene lookup returns CDR1 GTSNPN and CDR2 SVGIG (reference sequence). The CDR3 loop spans 11 amino acids. Trimming removed 1 base from V and 8 bases from J, with 8 bases in between. The CDR3 DNA reads TGTGCCTGGAGTGGCCCCGTAGGCTACACCTTC. Encoded protein: CAWSGPVGYTF.

The gene calls are TRBV2 and TRBJ2-1; 7 bases map to TRBD1. The trim removed 6 bases at V and 0 bases at J, leaving 5 bases unmatched. CDR1 SNHLY and CDR2 FYNNEI come from the germline V gene. The CDR3 spans 15 residues. CDR3 protein: CASSVQGSSYNEQFF. CDR3 coding DNA: TGTGCCAGCAGCGTACAGGGGAGCTCCTACAATGAGCAGTTCTTC.

There are a few counts of this clonotype. The chain links TRBV28 to TRBJ2-7, with D perhaps TRBD2 (5 bases). The ends were cut back, 6 bases at V and 4 bases at J, with 16 bases in the middle. This CDR3 region has 14 residues. CDR1 is MDHEN, CDR2 SYDVKM, per germline. CDR3 protein: CASSRSVAEYEQYF. The DNA of the CDR3 is TGTGCCAGCAGCCGTAGCGTAGCAGAATACGAGCAGTACTTC. Combining the CDR3 with reference TRBV28 and TRBJ2-7 gives the whole variable domain DVKVTQSSRYLVKRTGEKVFLECVQDMDHENMFWYRQDPGLGLRLIYFSYDVKMKEKGDIPEGYSVSREKKERFSLILESASTNQTSMYLCASSRSVAEYEQYFGPGTRLTVT.

A few counts support this clonotype. The chain joins TRBV7-2 to TRBJ1-5; no clear D. CDR1 is SGHTA, CDR2 FQGNSA, per germline. Trimming took off 0 bases at V and 3 bases at J, with 9 bases between the two ends. CDR3 length equals 15 residues. CDR3 sequence: CASSLAVSDNQPQHF. DNA of the CDR3: TGTGCCAGCAGCTTAGCGGTATCGGACAATCAGCCCCAGCATTTT.

This chain connects TRBV20-1 to TRBJ2-7; 8 nucleotides agree with TRBD1. Germline values: CDR1 DFQATT, CDR2 SNEGSKA (reference sequence). Unmatched junction bases numbered 16, after V lost 6 bases and J lost 6 bases. There are 15 residues in the CDR3. The CDR3 spells CSARGLGRGLGEQYF. The CDR3 nucleotides read TGCAGTGCACGCGGTCTCGGCAGGGGGCTGGGCGAGCAGTACTTC.

This clonotype was observed a few times. Written as DNA, the CDR3 is TGTGCCAGCAGCCCCAGGGGTGGGACAACTAATGAAAAACTGTTTTTT. This encodes CASSPRGGTTNEKLFF. The chain joins TRBV7-9 to TRBJ1-4; perhaps TRBD1 as D (6 bases). V was cut by 5 bases and J by 0 bases, with 13 bases left in between. Germline V gene sequence: CDR1 SEHNR, CDR2 FQNEAQ (reference sequence). There are 16 residues in the CDR3.

This clonotype was counted ten times or more. The gene calls are TRBV7-2 and TRBJ2-3; 9 bases map to TRBD2. V shed 1 base and J 6 bases; nucleotides not matched to a gene: 8. The CDR3 length is 16 residues. Germline CDR1 SGHTA, CDR2 FQGNSA. CDR3 in amino acids: CASSLGGRGGRDTQYF. The DNA of the CDR3 is TGTGCCAGCAGCTTAGGGGGGCGGGGGGGCAGGGATACGCAGTATTTT.

The CDR3 region has the DNA TGTGCCAGCAGTGTCCGTTTTCTGCCCAATTCACCCCTCCACTTT. Translation: CASSVRFLPNSPLHF. The rearrangement links TRBV2 to TRBJ1-6; D is undetermined. The CDR3 is 15 residues long. In germline, CDR1 is SNHLY, CDR2 FYNNEI. With 4 bases removed from V and 7 bases from J, the gap between germline ends came to 14 bases.

This clonotype was recorded a few times. V gene TRBV4-2 combines with J gene TRBJ2-2, with no clear D. V was clipped by 2 bases and J by 2 bases, with 3 bases between them. CDR1 and CDR2 (germline): LGHNA, YNFKEQ. This CDR3 is built from 13 residues. For the CDR3, the DNA is TGTGCCAGCAGCCAACCAAACACCGGGGAGCTGTTTTTT. Residues: CASSQPNTGELFF.

The genes are TRBV6-8 and TRBJ1-1; 10 nucleotides align to TRBD1. Germline loops: CDR1 MNHGY, CDR2 SAAAGT. J was trimmed by 5 bases and V by 6 bases; bases with no gene match: 6. CDR3 length equals 14 residues. CDR3 coding DNA: TGTGCCAGCAGGCGGGACAGGGGTAATACTGAAGCTTTCTTT. It codes for CASRRDRGNTEAFF.

The chain links TRBV27 to TRBJ2-2; D is tentatively TRBD1 or TRBD2 (6 bases each). Germline V gives CDR1 MNHEY, CDR2 SMNVEV (reference sequence). The CDR3 is 15 amino acids. V lost 10 bases, J lost 0 bases, and 15 bases lay in between. The CDR3 nucleotides are TGTGCCACCATTGGGGGGACAACGAACACCGGGGAGCTGTTTTTT. It codes for CATIGGTTNTGELFF.

The CDR3 nucleotides read TGTGCCATCAGTGAGTCGACTATTAGGAACACTGAAGCTTTCTTT. Translated, it gives CAISESTIRNTEAFF. V and J are TRBV10-3 and TRBJ1-1; D gene ambiguous. The CDR3 extends over 15 amino acids. Per germline, CDR1 ENHRY and CDR2 SYGVKD. V was pared by 0 bases and J by 1 base, with 9 bases between.

The rearrangement joins TRBV12-3 or TRBV12-4 to TRBJ2-1; D perhaps matches TRBD2 (6 bases). V gave up 3 bases and J gave up 6 bases, with 12 bases separating them. The CDR3 length is 14 residues. CDR3 sequence reads: CASSFYGRGNEQFF. DNA of the CDR3: TGTGCCAGCAGTTTTTACGGGAGAGGCAATGAGCAGTTCTTC.

This clonotype was recorded a few times. The chain links TRBV19 to TRBJ1-1; D is unclear. CDR1 LNHDA and CDR2 SQIVND come from the germline V gene (reference sequence). Deletions cut 3 bases from V and 1 base from J, with 6 bases between. CDR3 length: 13 amino acids. The CDR3 loop is CASSITQNTEAFF. As DNA, the CDR3 is TGTGCCAGTAGTATCACCCAGAACACTGAAGCTTTCTTT.

This clonotype was found once. The chain employs TRBV20-1 and TRBJ2-3, with 9 bases aligning to TRBD2. The germline CDR1 and CDR2 sequences are DFQATT and SNEGSKA (reference sequence). The CDR3 is 15 residues long. Trimming at V came to 4 bases and at J to 1 base, leaving 6 bases not matched to a gene. CDR3 nucleotide sequence: TGCAGTGCTATCGGGCTAGCGGGACGCACAGATACGCAGTATTTT. Translating gives CSAIGLAGRTDTQYF.

This clonotype was counted a few times. The chain carries TRBV6-1 and TRBJ2-7, with 7 bases matching TRBD1. There are 14 residues in the CDR3. Germline V gene data show CDR1 as MNHNS and CDR2 as SASEGT. V lost 3 bases, J lost 4 bases, and 6 bases stayed unmatched. CDR3 loop: CASSEGDSLYEQYF. The CDR3 coding sequence is TGTGCCAGCAGTGAGGGGGACAGTCTATACGAGCAGTACTTC.

This clonotype was recorded only once. This rearrangement joins TRBV3-1 to TRBJ2-7; D perhaps matches TRBD2 (5 bases). This CDR3 has 14 amino acids. V was pared by 3 bases and J by 3 bases, with 12 bases between. CDR1 and CDR2 from the germline V gene are LGHDT and YNNKEL (reference sequence). The CDR3 reads CASSHTRTDYEQYF. DNA for the CDR3: TGTGCCAGCAGCCACACCCGGACTGACTACGAGCAGTACTTC.

This clonotype was seen a single time. The J gene is TRBJ1-2, the V gene TRBV2, with D perhaps matching TRBD1 (5 bases). The CDR3 length is 13 residues. Per the germline V gene, CDR1 is SNHLY and CDR2 is FYNNEI. V lost 3 bases to trimming and J lost 8 bases, with 13 bases between them. The CDR3 here is CASSESRQRGYTF. In DNA, the CDR3 is TGTGCCAGCAGTGAGTCCCGACAGCGGGGCTACACCTTC.

For the CDR3, the DNA is TGTGCCAGCAGTGAAGAACGCAGCCCTAGCAATCAGCCCCAGCATTTT. It yields the protein CASSEERSPSNQPQHF. This chain uses TRBV6-1 with TRBJ1-5; D not certain. Trimming shortened V by 1 base and J by 0 bases, and 10 bases separated the two germline ends. CDR3 length: 16 amino acids. The germline gives CDR1 MNHNS, CDR2 SASEGT.

This clonotype was seen more than once but under ten times. V usage is TRBV7-2 and J usage is TRBJ2-5; D is possibly TRBD1 (6 bases). Trimming pared 1 base from V and 3 bases from J, leaving 15 bases between. Germline lookup yields CDR1 SGHTA and CDR2 FQGNSA. The CDR3 covers 16 residues. The CDR3 here is CASSLGGPPREETQYF. The CDR3 nucleotides read TGTGCCAGCAGCTTAGGGGGGCCGCCCAGGGAAGAGACCCAGTACTTC.

This chain uses TRBV20-1 with TRBJ2-7; 8 bases fit TRBD2. This CDR3 contains 13 residues. V shed 6 bases and J 5 bases; nucleotides not matched to a gene: 9. Germline values: CDR1 DFQATT, CDR2 SNEGSKA (reference sequence). The CDR3 reads CSAQREFSHEQYF. CDR3 DNA sequence: TGCAGTGCACAGCGGGAGTTTTCCCACGAGCAGTACTTC.

The V call is TRBV4-1, the J call TRBJ1-4, with a tentative D call TRBD1 (5 bases). Germline V gene lookup returns CDR1 MGHRA and CDR2 YSYEKL. The CDR3 covers 15 residues. The germline V and J ends were trimmed by 1 base and 7 bases, with 13 bases remaining between them. The CDR3 protein is CASSQARAGGEKLFF. CDR3 coding DNA: TGCGCCAGCAGCCAAGCCAGGGCTGGAGGTGAAAAACTGTTTTTT.

This clonotype appeared a few times. The rearrangement joins TRBV5-4 to TRBJ1-1; D is unresolved. V was pared by 0 bases and J by 1 base, with 10 bases between. The CDR3 is 15 amino acids. The germline gives CDR1 SGHNT, CDR2 YYREEE (reference sequence). Written as DNA, the CDR3 is TGTGCCAGCAGCTTGGCCAGCCTCGGGAACACTGAAGCTTTCTTT. Its translation is CASSLASLGNTEAFF.

This rearrangement joins TRBV4-2 to TRBJ1-2, with 7 bases aligning to TRBD1. The CDR3 has 13 residues. Germline assignment: CDR1 LGHNA and CDR2 YNFKEQ. V was clipped by 8 bases and J by 2 bases; unmatched bases: 5. The CDR3 DNA follows: TGTGCCAGCCAGGGGGGGGGGAACTATGGCTACACCTTC. Translation: CASQGGGNYGYTF.

This clonotype was detected a few times. The chain has TRBV12-3 or TRBV12-4 and TRBJ1-5; unclear D gene. The CDR3 contains 13 residues. V was trimmed by 3 bases and J by 5 bases, leaving 8 bases between them. The CDR3: CASSFVDHQPQHF. CDR3 nucleotides: TGTGCCAGCAGTTTTGTGGACCATCAGCCCCAGCATTTT.

In its sample, this clonotype was seen a few times. The rearrangement uses TRBV27 and TRBJ2-5, with a possible D match to TRBD1 (6 bases). Germline-derived CDR1 and CDR2 are MNHEY and SMNVEV (reference sequence). The CDR3 loop spans 14 amino acids. V lost 5 bases and J 0 bases, leaving 10 bases between the germline ends. This CDR3 reads CASSTNRDQETQYF. Written as DNA, the CDR3 is TGTGCCAGCAGTACAAACAGGGACCAAGAGACCCAGTACTTC.

CDR3 DNA sequence: TGTGCCAGCAGTTACTCGATTACTAGCGGCACCAACCCGGATACGCAGTATTTT. Translation: CASSYSITSGTNPDTQYF. This rearrangement joins TRBV6-5 to TRBJ2-3; 8 nucleotides match TRBD2. Germline V gene lookup returns CDR1 MNHEY and CDR2 SVGAGI. The CDR3 is 18 amino acids. V shed 0 bases and J 6 bases; nucleotides not matched to a gene: 14.

The rearrangement links TRBV20-1 to TRBJ1-5, with TRBD1 matching 7 bases. Germline values: CDR1 DFQATT, CDR2 SNEGSKA (reference sequence). The junction had 9 bases not matched to a gene; V was cut back by 1 base and J by 6 bases. This CDR3 is built from 15 residues. Here the CDR3 reads CSARVWGQKPQPQHF. The CDR3 region has the DNA TGCAGTGCTAGAGTTTGGGGACAGAAACCTCAGCCCCAGCATTTT.

The rearrangement joins TRBV2 to TRBJ1-1; D is uncertain. V shed 8 bases and J shed 1 base, with 11 bases lying between them. The CDR3 is 13 residues long. Germline lookup yields CDR1 SNHLY and CDR2 FYNNEI. CDR3 sequence: CASGGEGNTEAFF. The DNA for the CDR3 is TGTGCCAGCGGCGGGGAGGGGAACACTGAAGCTTTCTTT.

The rearrangement uses TRBV18 and TRBJ2-2; TRBD2 matches 8 bases. V trimming: 4 bases; J trimming: 1 base; junction bases outside the gene matches: 5. The CDR3 spans 16 residues. The V gene's germline CDR1 is KGHSH and CDR2 LQKENI. The CDR3 DNA follows: TGTGCCAGCTCACGACAAACTAGCGGGAACACCGGGGAGCTGTTTTTT. Protein sequence: CASSRQTSGNTGELFF.

This clonotype was detected a few times. The CDR3 sequence is CASSLGSGAYYEQYF. DNA of the CDR3: TGTGCCAGCAGCTTAGGGTCCGGGGCTTACTACGAGCAGTACTTC. The chain couples TRBV7-2 to TRBJ2-7; TRBD1 or TRBD2 may be the D gene (5 bases each). The ends were cut back, 1 base at V and 3 bases at J, with 13 bases in the middle. In germline, CDR1 is SGHTA, CDR2 FQGNSA. The CDR3 totals 15 residues.

The rearrangement joins TRBV10-3 to TRBJ2-5, with a possible D match to TRBD2 (7 bases). Germline CDR1 is ENHRY and CDR2 is SYGVKD. The V end lost 4 bases, the J end lost 4 bases, and 19 bases lay between the germline ends. The CDR3 is 16 residues long. The CDR3 protein is CAISGVSGGLRETQYF. The CDR3 nucleotides are TGTGCCATCAGTGGGGTGTCGGGGGGCCTTCGAGAGACCCAGTACTTC.